Listed here are 10 T cell receptor beta chains from one sample, sequenced in a study of blood T cell repertoires in COVID-19 (dated by TCRdb to 2018 to 2020). The library was produced with the immunoSEQ multiplex PCR assay. Not all clones reach the TCRdb copy of this immuneACCESS table, which keeps in-frame sequences only. Checked studies attribute under half of the gap to unresolved V genes and leave the rest unexplained. This sample comprises 150,000 to 200,000 clones, more than 75% of them detected only once. 17% of the sample is in the top ten clones. Specimen: PBMCs or T cells enriched from blood (not recorded which). These TCRs come from a woman between 50 and 59 years old with acute COVID-19.

The chain links TRBV19 to TRBJ1-6; TRBD1 matches 10 bases. This CDR3 has 15 amino acids. The V gene end was trimmed by 5 bases and the J gene end by 8 bases; junction bases not matched to a gene: 6. The V gene's germline CDR1 is LNHDA and CDR2 SQIVND (reference sequence). The CDR3 loop is CASSPGTGAHSPLHF. DNA of the CDR3: TGTGCCAGTAGTCCGGGGACAGGGGCACATTCACCCCTCCACTTT.

This chain joins TRBV5-1 and TRBJ2-3, with D possibly matching TRBD2 (6 bases). The CDR3 is 15 residues long. V was trimmed by 7 bases and J by 0 bases, leaving 15 bases between them. From germline, CDR1 is SGHRS and CDR2 YFSETQ. For the CDR3, the DNA is TGCGCCAGCGTTTTTGGGGGGAGTAGCACAGATACGCAGTATTTT. It codes for CASVFGGSSTDTQYF. The variable domain in full, with the rest retrieved from reference TRBV5-1 and TRBJ2-3, is KAGVTQTPRYLIKTRGQQVTLSCSPISGHRSVSWYQQTPGQGLQFLFEYFSETQRNKGNFPGRFSGRQFSNSRSEMNVSTLELGDSALYLCASVFGGSSTDTQYFGPGTRLTVL.

This clone was counted once. V usage is TRBV4-2 and J usage is TRBJ1-2; unclear D gene. This CDR3 comprises 14 residues. Per the germline V gene, CDR1 is LGHNA and CDR2 is YNFKEQ. Deletions cut 0 bases from V and 3 bases from J, with 8 bases between. The CDR3 spells CASSQEWEDYGYTF. In nucleotides, the CDR3 is TGTGCCAGCAGCCAAGAATGGGAGGACTATGGCTACACCTTC.

V usage is TRBV19 and J usage is TRBJ2-5; 7 nucleotides agree with TRBD2. Trimming took 9 bases from V and 4 from J; bases not matched to a gene: 11. The CDR3 has 14 amino acids. Germline assignment: CDR1 LNHDA and CDR2 SQIVND (reference sequence). CDR3 sequence: CASQRGPGLETQYF. CDR3 in DNA: TGTGCCAGCCAGCGGGGCCCGGGGTTAGAGACCCAGTACTTC. The entire variable domain, with the rest obtained from reference TRBV19 and TRBJ2-5, is as follows: DGGITQSPKYLFRKEGQNVTLSCEQNLNHDAMYWYRQDPGQGLRLIYYSQIVNDFQKGDIAEGYSVSREKKESFPLTVTSAQKNPTAFYLCASQRGPGLETQYFGPGTRLLVL.

The rearrangement links TRBV3-1 (or the pseudogene TRBV3-2) to TRBJ2-5; 7 bases align to TRBD2. In germline, CDR1 is LGHDT, CDR2 YNNKEL (reference sequence). This CDR3 is 15 amino acids long. V lost 5 bases and J lost 3; bases outside the gene matches: 9. The CDR3 sequence: CASSSSGTTKETQYF. In nucleotides, the CDR3 is TGTGCCAGCAGCTCGTCCGGGACTACCAAAGAGACCCAGTACTTC.

The chain recombines TRBV5-1 with TRBJ2-4; 7 bases map to TRBD1. The V and J ends lost 4 bases and 4 bases, in that order; junction bases with no gene match: 2. The germline gives CDR1 SGHRS, CDR2 YFSETQ. This CDR3 region has 13 residues. CDR3 sequence (DNA): TGCGCCAGCAGCACAGGGGAGAAAAACATTCAGTACTTC. It yields the protein CASSTGEKNIQYF.

The chain's CDR3 is CASSYSFAADTQYF. The CDR3 region has the DNA TGTGCCAGCAGTTACTCTTTCGCAGCAGATACGCAGTATTTT. This sequence joins TRBV6-6 and TRBJ2-3; D not certain. Between the trimmed V and J ends, which lost 0 bases and 4 bases, there was a span of 8 bases. The CDR3 covers 14 residues. CDR1 is MNHNY, CDR2 SVGAGI, per germline (reference sequence).

The chain couples TRBV14 to TRBJ2-1, with a possible D match to TRBD1 (6 bases). The CDR3 runs 16 residues. Trimming stripped 2 bases from V and 6 bases from J, with 17 bases between. CDR1 is SGHDN, CDR2 FVKESK, per germline. In nucleotides, the CDR3 is TGTGCCAGCAGCCAACCAGGGGTCCGGCGACTCAATGAGCAGTTCTTC. Its protein is CASSQPGVRRLNEQFF. Supplemented by reference TRBV14 and TRBJ2-1, the full variable domain reads EAGVTQFPSHSVIEKGQTVTLRCDPISGHDNLYWYRRVMGKEIKFLLHFVKESKQDESGMPNNRFLAERTGGTYSTLKVQPAELEDSGVYFCASSQPGVRRLNEQFFGPGTRLTVL.

The chain combines TRBV5-1 with TRBJ2-7; TRBD2 aligns across 8 bases. The germline V gene has CDR1 SGHRS and CDR2 YFSETQ. The CDR3 totals 18 residues. V shed 0 bases, J shed 6 bases, and the junction held 17 bases outside the gene matches. The CDR3 reads CASSLAVCLGGASGEQYV. Written as DNA, the CDR3 is TGCGCCAGCAGCTTGGCGGTGTGCCTCGGGGGGGCGTCAGGCGAGCAGTACGTC.

V gene TRBV2 combines with J gene TRBJ2-7, with 9 bases aligning to TRBD1. The CDR3 is 15 residues long. The J segment lost 0 bases and the V segment lost 6 bases, leaving 6 bases of the junction unmatched. Germline V gene lookup returns CDR1 SNHLY and CDR2 FYNNEI. The CDR3 nucleotides read TGTGCCAGCAGGGGACAGGGCCCAAGCTCCTACGAGCAGTACGTC. Its protein product is CASRGQGPSSYEQYV.